This T cell receptor (beta chain) was sequenced in a study of T cell changes during pregnancy in multiple sclerosis. The CDR3 loop spans 14 amino acids. The V gene's germline CDR1 is KGHSH and CDR2 LQKENI. The junction had 15 bases not matched to a gene; V was cut back by 9 bases and J by 7 bases. The table came from immunoSEQ multiplex PCR; TCRdb's copy has only in-frame clones and leaves some out. This table has about 92,000 clones, approximately 92% appearing once. The receptor's source is a female donor with multiple sclerosis, enrolled in a pregnancy study. Sequenced material: peripheral blood, taken in the first trimester of pregnancy. The chain joins TRBV18 to TRBJ2-7; 7 bases agree with TRBD2. CDR3 DNA sequence: TGTGCCAGTCGACCCGGGGCGGGAGTAGGGGAGCAGTACTTC. Its translation: CASRPGAGVGEQYF.